This T cell receptor beta chain was recovered during a study of blood T cell repertoires in COVID-19. Across the whole study: The United States, Italy and Spain supplied acute and convalescent COVID-19 samples. From T cells, B-cell-depleted T cells, or PBMCs came the material, which was cDNA or gDNA.

Methods used by the authors: Amplification of reference gene primers provided the estimated nucleated cell counts. Sequencing was performed with immunoSEQ multiplex PCR; in TCRdb, only in-frame clones are kept and a portion is missing. That table gives V, J and clone size, and the DNA gave D and trimming. The sample lists about 240,000 clones; 70% to 85% were seen once. This CDR3 has 14 residues. Germline V lookup: CDR1 KGHDR, CDR2 SFDVKD. The trim removed 7 bases at V and 2 bases at J, leaving 6 bases unmatched. This sequence joins TRBV24-1 and TRBJ2-7, with 8 bases that match TRBD2. The sample comprised peripheral blood. The receptor comes from a woman older than 75 with acute or convalescent COVID-19. The CDR3 nucleotides are TGTGCCACCAGCGGCCCGGGGGGGGCCTACGAGCAGTACTTC. Amino acid sequence: CATSGPGGAYEQYF.